This T cell receptor (beta chain) was recorded in a study of shared clonotypes between healthy human individuals. Whole-study results and caveats: Among non-shared clonotypes, generation probabilities were lower than among those shared by all four donors.

As to this clone: Its cognate antigen is unknown.

Both subsets, CD45RA+ naive and CD45RA-negative memory, were split from the CD4+ cells. The V and J ends lost 2 bases and 2 bases respectively, with 12 bases between them. The CDR3 loop spans 16 amino acids. Germline V gene data show CDR1 as MNHEY and CDR2 as SMNVEV (reference sequence). Genomic DNA (from each subset) was split evenly across several immunoSEQ plates. Profiled with immunoSEQ multiplex PCR; TCRdb holds only in-frame clones, not every one. The table lists more than 200,000 clones, 65% of them singletons. The sample taken for sequencing was memory CD4+ T cells sorted from blood. The subset is: CD45RA-negative fraction. This clonotype was sampled from a young man in good health. The rearrangement links TRBV27 to TRBJ2-2, with D maybe TRBD1 (6 bases). In DNA, the CDR3 is TGTGCCAGCAGTTTAAGTTCGGGACACAACACCGGGGAGCTGTTTTTT. It specifies CASSLSSGHNTGELFF.